This is a list of T cell receptor beta chains from one sample in a study of OX40 agonist ivuxolimab in advanced cancers. Libraries were prepared by immunoSEQ multiplex PCR; TCRdb keeps only in-frame clonotypes and omits some of them. Here the sample spans about 79,000 clones, more than 85% being singletons. Sequenced material: CD4+ or CD8+ T cells sorted from blood, taken in a trial of the OX40 agonist ivuxolimab. The receptors stem from an adult with an advanced solid tumor such as melanoma, head and neck, liver or kidney cancer. Each CDR3 is given with its conserved first and last residue. The D gene is left open where the match is weak. Clone size is not always given. Where it is, it says once, few, many or a class for expanded clones.

TRBV28,.,TRBJ2-6,.,TGTGCCAGCAGTCGACAGGCTACTGGGGCCAACGTCCTGACTTTC,CASSRQATGANVLTF
TRBV27,.,TRBJ2-7,TRBD1,TGTGCCAGCAGTATAACAGGGGGGACCTTTAGGGAGCAGTACTTC,CASSITGGTFREQYF
TRBV28,.,TRBJ2-5,TRBD2,TGTGCCAGCAGCCGCTATCCGGGACTAGCGGGAGGAACGCGCCTCACAACGGAGACCCAGTACTTC,CASSRYPGLAGGTRLTTETQYF
TRBV7-9,.,TRBJ2-3,TRBD2,TGTGCCAGCAGCTTAGCGCGGGCTAGCGGAAGCACAGATACGCAGTATTTT,CASSLARASGSTDTQYF
TRBV28,.,TRBJ1-2,.,TGTGCCAGCAGTTTGAACAGCCTCTATGGCTACACCTTC,CASSLNSLYGYTF
TRBV14,.,TRBJ1-3,.,TGTGCCAGCAGTACAGGGCCCGGAAACACCATATATTTT,CASSTGPGNTIYF
TRBV10-3,few,TRBJ1-2,.,TGTGCCATCAGGCAGGGTCCCCTCTATGGCTACACCTTC,CAIRQGPLYGYTF
TRBV27,.,TRBJ1-2,.,TGTGCCAGCAGTCCCGGTAGAGGTGGCTACACCTTC,CASSPGRGGYTF
TRBV5-1,.,TRBJ2-2,.,TGCGCCAGCGCCGGCCAGGACCCGAACACCGGGGAGCTGTTTTTT,CASAGQDPNTGELFF
TRBV4-2,.,TRBJ2-2,.,TGTGCCAGCAGCCAAGATAGGAGTCAGGGAGGATCCGGGGAGCTGTTTTTT,CASSQDRSQGGSGELFF
TRBV7-3,.,TRBJ2-3,TRBD2,TGTGCCAGCAGCTTGACTAGCGGGAGAGGACCAGATACGCAGTATTTT,CASSLTSGRGPDTQYF